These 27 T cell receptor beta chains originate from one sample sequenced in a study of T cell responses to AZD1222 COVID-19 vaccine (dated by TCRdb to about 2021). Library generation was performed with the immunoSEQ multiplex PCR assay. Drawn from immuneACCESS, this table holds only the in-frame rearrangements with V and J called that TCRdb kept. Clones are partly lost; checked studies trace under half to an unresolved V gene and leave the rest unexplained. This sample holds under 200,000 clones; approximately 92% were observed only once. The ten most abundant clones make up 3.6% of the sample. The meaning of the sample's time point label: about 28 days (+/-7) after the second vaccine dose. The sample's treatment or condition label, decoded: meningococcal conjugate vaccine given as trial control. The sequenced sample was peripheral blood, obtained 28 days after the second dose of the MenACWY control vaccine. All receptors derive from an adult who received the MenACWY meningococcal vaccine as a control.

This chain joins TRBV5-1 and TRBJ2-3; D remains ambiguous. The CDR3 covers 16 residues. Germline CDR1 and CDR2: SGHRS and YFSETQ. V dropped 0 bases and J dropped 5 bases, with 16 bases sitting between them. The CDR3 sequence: CASSLVPGGRLDTQYF. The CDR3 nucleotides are TGCGCCAGCAGCTTGGTTCCGGGCGGCCGCTTAGATACGCAGTATTTT.

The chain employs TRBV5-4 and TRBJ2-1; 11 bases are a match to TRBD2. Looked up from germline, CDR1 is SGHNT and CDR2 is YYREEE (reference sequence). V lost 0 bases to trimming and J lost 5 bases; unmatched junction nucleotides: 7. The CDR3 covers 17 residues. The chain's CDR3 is CASSLAASGRSNNEQFF. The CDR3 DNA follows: TGTGCCAGCAGCTTGGCGGCTAGCGGGAGGTCAAACAATGAGCAGTTCTTC.

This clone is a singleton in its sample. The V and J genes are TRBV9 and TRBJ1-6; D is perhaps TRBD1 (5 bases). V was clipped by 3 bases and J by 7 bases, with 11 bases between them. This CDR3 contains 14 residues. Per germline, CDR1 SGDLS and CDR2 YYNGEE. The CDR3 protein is CASSDGGSNSPLHF. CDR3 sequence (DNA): TGTGCCAGCAGCGACGGGGGGTCCAATTCACCCCTCCACTTT.

This CDR3 is CASTTWGAGELFF. DNA for the CDR3: TGTGCCAGCACCACCTGGGGCGCCGGGGAGCTGTTTTTT. V gene TRBV27 combines with J gene TRBJ2-2; D is perhaps TRBD1 (5 bases). CDR3 length: 13 residues. Germline V lookup: CDR1 MNHEY, CDR2 SMNVEV (reference sequence). Trimming took off 7 bases at V and 6 bases at J, with 12 bases between the two ends.

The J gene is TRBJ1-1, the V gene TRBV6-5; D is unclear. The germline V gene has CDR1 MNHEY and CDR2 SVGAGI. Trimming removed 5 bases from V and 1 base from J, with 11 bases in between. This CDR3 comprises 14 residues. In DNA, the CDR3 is TGTGCCAGCAGTAGTGGCATCCCGAACACTGAAGCTTTCTTT. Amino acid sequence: CASSSGIPNTEAFF.

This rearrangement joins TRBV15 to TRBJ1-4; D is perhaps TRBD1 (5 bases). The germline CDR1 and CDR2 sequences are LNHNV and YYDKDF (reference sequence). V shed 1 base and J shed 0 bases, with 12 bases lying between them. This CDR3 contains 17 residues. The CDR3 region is CATSRGKVQATNEKLFF. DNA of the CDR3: TGTGCCACCAGCAGAGGAAAAGTACAGGCAACTAATGAAAAACTGTTTTTT.

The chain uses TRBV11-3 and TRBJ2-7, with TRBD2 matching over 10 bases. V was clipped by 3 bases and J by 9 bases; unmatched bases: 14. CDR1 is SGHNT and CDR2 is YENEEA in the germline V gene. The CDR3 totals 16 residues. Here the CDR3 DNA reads TGTGCCAGCAGCTTCCGGGGCGCTAGCGGGAGAGTAGGGCAGTACTTC. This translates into CASSFRGASGRVGQYF.

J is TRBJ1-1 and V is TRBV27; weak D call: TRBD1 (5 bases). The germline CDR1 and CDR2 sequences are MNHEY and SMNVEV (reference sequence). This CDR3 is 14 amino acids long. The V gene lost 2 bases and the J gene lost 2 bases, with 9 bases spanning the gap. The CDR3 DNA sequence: TGTGCCAGCAGTTTACAGGGCAAAAACACTGAAGCTTTCTTT. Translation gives CASSLQGKNTEAFF.

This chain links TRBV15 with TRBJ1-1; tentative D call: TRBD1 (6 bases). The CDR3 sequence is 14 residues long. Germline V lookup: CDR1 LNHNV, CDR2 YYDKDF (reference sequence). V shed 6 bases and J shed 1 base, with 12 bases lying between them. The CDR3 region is CATRKGQRNTEAFF. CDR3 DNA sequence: TGTGCCACCAGAAAAGGACAGAGGAACACTGAAGCTTTCTTT.

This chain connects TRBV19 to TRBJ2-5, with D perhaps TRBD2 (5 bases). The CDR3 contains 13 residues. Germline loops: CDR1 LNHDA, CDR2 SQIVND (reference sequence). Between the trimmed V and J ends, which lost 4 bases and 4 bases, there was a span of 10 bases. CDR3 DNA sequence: TGTGCCAGTAGTACGTCGGGGAGAGAGACCCAGTACTTC. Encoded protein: CASSTSGRETQYF. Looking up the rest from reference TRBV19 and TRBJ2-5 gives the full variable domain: DGGITQSPKYLFRKEGQNVTLSCEQNLNHDAMYWYRQDPGQGLRLIYYSQIVNDFQKGDIAEGYSVSREKKESFPLTVTSAQKNPTAFYLCASSTSGRETQYFGPGTRLLVL.

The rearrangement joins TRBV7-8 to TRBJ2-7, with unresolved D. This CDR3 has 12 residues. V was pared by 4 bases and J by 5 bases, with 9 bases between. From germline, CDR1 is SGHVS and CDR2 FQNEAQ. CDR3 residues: CASSSYYDEQYF. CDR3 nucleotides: TGTGCCAGCAGCTCCTACTACGACGAGCAGTACTTC.

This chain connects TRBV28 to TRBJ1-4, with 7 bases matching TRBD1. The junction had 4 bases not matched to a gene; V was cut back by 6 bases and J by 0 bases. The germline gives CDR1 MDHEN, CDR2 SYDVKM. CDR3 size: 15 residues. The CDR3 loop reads CASSSTGATNEKLFF. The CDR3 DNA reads TGTGCCAGCAGCTCTACAGGGGCAACTAATGAAAAACTGTTTTTT.

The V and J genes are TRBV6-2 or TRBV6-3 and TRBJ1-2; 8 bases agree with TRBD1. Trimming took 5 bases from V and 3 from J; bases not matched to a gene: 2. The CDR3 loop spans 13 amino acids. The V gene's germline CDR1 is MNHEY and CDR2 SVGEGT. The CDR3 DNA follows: TGTGCCAGCAGTCCGACAGGGGACTATGGCTACACCTTC. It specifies CASSPTGDYGYTF.

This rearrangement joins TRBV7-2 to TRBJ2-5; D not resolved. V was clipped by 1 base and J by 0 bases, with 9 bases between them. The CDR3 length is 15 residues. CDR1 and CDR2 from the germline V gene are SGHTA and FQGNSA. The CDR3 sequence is CASSLDTEYQETQYF. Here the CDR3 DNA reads TGTGCCAGCAGCTTAGATACAGAGTACCAAGAGACCCAGTACTTC.

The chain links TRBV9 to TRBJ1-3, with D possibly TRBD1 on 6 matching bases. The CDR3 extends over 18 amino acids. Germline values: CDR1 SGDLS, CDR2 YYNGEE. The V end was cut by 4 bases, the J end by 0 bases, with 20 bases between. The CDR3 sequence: CASSPRLGGPSSGNTIYF. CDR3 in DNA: TGTGCCAGCAGCCCGCGGTTAGGGGGGCCGAGCTCTGGAAACACCATATATTTT.

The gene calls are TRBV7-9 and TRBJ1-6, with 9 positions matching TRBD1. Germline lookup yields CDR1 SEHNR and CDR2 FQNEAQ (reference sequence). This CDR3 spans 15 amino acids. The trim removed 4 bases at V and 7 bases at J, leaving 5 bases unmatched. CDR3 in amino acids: CASSSTGQGNSPLHF. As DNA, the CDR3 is TGTGCCAGCAGCTCCACCGGACAGGGGAATTCACCCCTCCACTTT.

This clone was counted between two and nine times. CDR3 amino acids: CASRGGQGGSTEAFF. CDR3 DNA sequence: TGTGCCAGCAGGGGGGGACAGGGTGGAAGTACTGAAGCTTTCTTT. The chain carries TRBV4-2 and TRBJ1-1; TRBD1 matches at 9 bases. CDR3 length: 15 residues. J was trimmed by 5 bases and V by 6 bases; bases with no gene match: 10. Looked up from germline, CDR1 is LGHNA and CDR2 is YNFKEQ.

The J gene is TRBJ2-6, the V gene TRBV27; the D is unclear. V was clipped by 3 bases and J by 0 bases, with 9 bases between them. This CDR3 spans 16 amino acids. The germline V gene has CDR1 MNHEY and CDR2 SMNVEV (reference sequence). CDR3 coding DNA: TGTGCCAGCAGTTTCAGACGGACCTCTGGGGCCAACGTCCTGACTTTC. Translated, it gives CASSFRRTSGANVLTF. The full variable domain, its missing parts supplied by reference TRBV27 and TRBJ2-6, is EAQVTQNPRYLITVTGKKLTVTCSQNMNHEYMSWYRQDPGLGLRQIYYSMNVEVTDKGDVPEGYKVSRKEKRNFPLILESPSPNQTSLYFCASSFRRTSGANVLTFGAGSRLTVL.

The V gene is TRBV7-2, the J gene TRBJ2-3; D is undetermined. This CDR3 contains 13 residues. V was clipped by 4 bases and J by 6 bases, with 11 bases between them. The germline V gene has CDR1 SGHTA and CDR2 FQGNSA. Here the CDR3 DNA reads TGTGCCAGCAGCTATCCCAGGTCGGATACGCAGTATTTT. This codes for CASSYPRSDTQYF.

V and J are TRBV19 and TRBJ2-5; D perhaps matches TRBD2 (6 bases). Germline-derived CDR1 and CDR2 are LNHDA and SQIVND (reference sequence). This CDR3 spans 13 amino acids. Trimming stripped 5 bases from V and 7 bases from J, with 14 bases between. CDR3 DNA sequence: TGTGCCAGTAGTCCAACTAGCATTGGGACCCAGTACTTC. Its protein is CASSPTSIGTQYF.

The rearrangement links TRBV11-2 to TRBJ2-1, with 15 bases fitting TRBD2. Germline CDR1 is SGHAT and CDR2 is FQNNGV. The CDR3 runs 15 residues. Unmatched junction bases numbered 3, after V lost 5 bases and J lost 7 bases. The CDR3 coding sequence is TGTGCCAGCAGCCGGGGACTAGCGGGAGGAAATGAGCAGTTCTTC. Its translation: CASSRGLAGGNEQFF.

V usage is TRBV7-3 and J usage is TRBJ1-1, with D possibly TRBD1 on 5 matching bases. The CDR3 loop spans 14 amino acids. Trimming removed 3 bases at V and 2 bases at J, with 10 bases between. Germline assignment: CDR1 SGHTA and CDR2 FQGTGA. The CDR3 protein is CASSFQGANTEAFF. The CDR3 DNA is TGTGCCAGCAGCTTTCAGGGAGCAAACACTGAAGCTTTCTTT.

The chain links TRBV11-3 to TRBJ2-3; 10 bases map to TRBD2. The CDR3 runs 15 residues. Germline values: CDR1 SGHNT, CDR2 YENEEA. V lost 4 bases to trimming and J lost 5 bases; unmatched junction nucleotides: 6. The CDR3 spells CASSSGLADGDTQYF. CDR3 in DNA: TGTGCCAGCAGCTCTGGACTAGCGGATGGAGATACGCAGTATTTT.

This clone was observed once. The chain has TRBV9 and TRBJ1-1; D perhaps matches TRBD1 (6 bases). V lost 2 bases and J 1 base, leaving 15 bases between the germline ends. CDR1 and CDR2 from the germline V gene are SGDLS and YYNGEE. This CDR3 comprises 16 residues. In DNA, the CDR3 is TGTGCCAGCAGCGTCACCACAGGGTTGGGGAACACTGAAGCTTTCTTT. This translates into CASSVTTGLGNTEAFF.

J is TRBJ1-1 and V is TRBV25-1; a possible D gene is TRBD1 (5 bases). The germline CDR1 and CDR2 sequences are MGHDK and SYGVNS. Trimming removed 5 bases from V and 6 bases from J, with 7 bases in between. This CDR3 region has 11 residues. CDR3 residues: CASSQGSEAFF. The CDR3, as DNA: TGTGCCAGCAGTCAGGGCTCTGAAGCTTTCTTT.

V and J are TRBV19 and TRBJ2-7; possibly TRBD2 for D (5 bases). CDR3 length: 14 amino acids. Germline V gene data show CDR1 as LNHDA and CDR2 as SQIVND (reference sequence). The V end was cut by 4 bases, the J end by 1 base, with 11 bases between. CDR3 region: CASSTRRDSYEQYF. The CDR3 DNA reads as TGTGCCAGTAGTACACGCCGGGATTCCTACGAGCAGTACTTC. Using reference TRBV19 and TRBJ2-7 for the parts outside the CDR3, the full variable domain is DGGITQSPKYLFRKEGQNVTLSCEQNLNHDAMYWYRQDPGQGLRLIYYSQIVNDFQKGDIAEGYSVSREKKESFPLTVTSAQKNPTAFYLCASSTRRDSYEQYFGPGTRLTVT.

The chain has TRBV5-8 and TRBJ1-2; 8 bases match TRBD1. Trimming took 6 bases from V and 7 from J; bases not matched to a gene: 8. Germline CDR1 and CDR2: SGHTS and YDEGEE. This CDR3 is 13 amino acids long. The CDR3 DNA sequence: TGTGCCAGCAACCTCAGGGGGCCCGGTGGCTACACCTTC. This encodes CASNLRGPGGYTF.